The 29 T cell receptor beta chains below all came from one sample that was sequenced in a study of T-cell memory formation after mild COVID-19. MiXCR, run by TCRdb on the 5' RACE reads, gives a single entry per CDR3 protein. The table includes just over 150,000 distinct CDR3 sequences, around 30% detected once. Sequenced material: PBMCs or a T cell subset sorted from them (not recorded which). These receptors came from an adult woman who had mild COVID-19 (a few samples of this study predate the infection). Cell type and time point are not known.

The chain is built from TRBV5-1 and TRBJ1-4; no clear D. Germline V gene sequence: CDR1 SGHRS, CDR2 YFSETQ. V gave up 4 bases and J gave up 0 bases, with 13 bases separating them. The CDR3 extends over 16 amino acids. The CDR3 sequence: CASSRSLQTTNEKLFF. In nucleotides, the CDR3 is TGCGCCAGCAGCCGGTCACTACAGACAACTAATGAAAAACTGTTTTTT.

This clonotype has more than one count but fewer than ten. J is TRBJ2-2 and V is TRBV19; TRBD1 or TRBD2 may be the D gene (7 bases each). V was trimmed by 7 bases and J by 6 bases, leaving 18 bases between them. Per germline, CDR1 LNHDA and CDR2 SQIVND (reference sequence). The CDR3 extends over 15 amino acids. The CDR3 DNA reads as TGTGCCAGTACGCCTCAGGGGGGGGCCGCCGGGGAGCTGTTTTTT. Translating gives CASTPQGGAAGELFF.

This clonotype showed up just a few times. V usage is TRBV7-9 and J usage is TRBJ2-3; D gene unclear. Germline CDR1 and CDR2: SEHNR and FQNEAQ (reference sequence). V was shortened by 5 bases and J by 5 bases, with 2 bases between the two germline ends. The CDR3 runs to 10 residues. CDR3 coding DNA: TGTGCCAGCAGCGTAGATACGCAGTATTTT. This translates into CASSVDTQYF.

Details on this clonotype: Germline is not matched at one junction end, which may reflect a read error. The chain employs TRBV20-1 and TRBJ2-1; D remains unclear. This CDR3 contains 11 residues. Looked up from germline, CDR1 is DFQATT and CDR2 is SNEGSKA (reference sequence). The DNA of the CDR3 is TGCAGTGCTAGAGATCAGACCGCCCCGGTCTTC. Translated: CSARDQTAPVF.

This clonotype was picked up a small number of times. The chain couples TRBV29-1 to TRBJ2-1; 8 positions match TRBD1. V dropped 5 bases and J dropped 7; count of bases not matched to a gene: 10. Germline CDR1 is SQVTM and CDR2 is ANQGSEA. This CDR3 comprises 14 residues. As DNA, the CDR3 is TGCAGCGTTACCCCCGGGACAGGAGGAAATGAGCAGTTCTTC. Translating it yields CSVTPGTGGNEQFF.

The chain has TRBV7-9 and TRBJ1-1; TRBD1 agrees at 7 bases. Trimming cost V 0 bases and J 9 bases; bases outside gene matches: 10. In germline, CDR1 is SEHNR, CDR2 FQNEAQ (reference sequence). The CDR3 is 15 residues long. The CDR3, as DNA: TGTGCCAGCAGCTTAGCCAATGACAGGGCAGTAAAAGCTTTCTTT. This sequence encodes CASSLANDRAVKAFF.

This clonotype was observed a few times. The CDR3 sequence: CASSLGLGFQETQYF. The CDR3 DNA reads TGTGCCAGCAGCTTAGGGCTGGGATTTCAAGAGACCCAGTACTTC. This chain links TRBV11-2 with TRBJ2-5; D unclear. Trimming left V 1 base short and J 2 bases short, with 11 bases between. CDR1 and CDR2 from the germline V gene are SGHAT and FQNNGV. The CDR3 has 15 amino acids.

This clonotype came up a few times. This chain uses TRBV3-1 with TRBJ2-2, with 8 bases that match TRBD2. The germline V gene encodes CDR1 LGHDT and CDR2 YNNKEL (reference sequence). This CDR3 is 14 amino acids long. V was pared by 5 bases and J by 6 bases, with 5 bases of the junction left unmatched. CDR3 loop: CASSESGRAGELFF. The CDR3 nucleotides are TGTGCCAGCAGCGAGAGCGGGAGAGCCGGGGAGCTGTTTTTT.

DNA of the CDR3: TGCAGCGTTGAAACCCCGGGACAGTCGACCTACGAGCAGTACTTC. It is translated as CSVETPGQSTYEQYF. V and J are TRBV29-1 and TRBJ2-7, with 7 positions matching TRBD1. Germline values: CDR1 SQVTM, CDR2 ANQGSEA. This CDR3 spans 15 amino acids. Losses at the gene ends were 2 bases for V and 2 bases for J; bases not matched to a gene: 9.

This clonotype occurred a few times. V gene TRBV19 combines with J gene TRBJ1-2, with D perhaps TRBD1 (5 bases). Germline CDR1 is LNHDA and CDR2 is SQIVND (reference sequence). This CDR3 has 14 residues. V was shortened by 8 bases and J by 2 bases, with 15 bases between the two germline ends. The CDR3 sequence is CASRLRGENYGYTF. In DNA form, the CDR3 reads TGTGCCAGTCGGCTCCGGGGCGAAAACTATGGCTACACCTTC.

The V call is TRBV29-1, the J call TRBJ2-3; a possible D gene is TRBD1 (5 bases). The CDR3 has 13 residues. V dropped 4 bases and J dropped 2 bases, with 10 bases sitting between them. Germline loops: CDR1 SQVTM, CDR2 ANQGSEA. CDR3 loop: CSVVRDATDTQYF. The CDR3 bases are TGCAGCGTTGTCAGGGATGCCACAGATACGCAGTATTTT.

This clonotype was recorded a few times. The chain combines TRBV7-9 with TRBJ2-3, with D hard to call. The germline V gene encodes CDR1 SEHNR and CDR2 FQNEAQ (reference sequence). This CDR3 is built from 17 residues. Trimming left V 0 bases short and J 6 bases short, with 19 bases between. DNA of the CDR3: TGTGCCAGCAGCTTAGCTCTAGGGTCCTCTGAGGCGGATACGCAGTATTTT. Amino acid sequence: CASSLALGSSEADTQYF.

This clonotype appeared once. The chain links TRBV18 to TRBJ2-5; the D is unclear. Germline CDR1 and CDR2: KGHSH and LQKENI. V lost 4 bases and J lost 4, with 13 bases in between. CDR3 length equals 14 residues. The chain's CDR3 is CASSHLSFGETQYF. The CDR3, as DNA: TGTGCCAGCTCACATTTATCATTTGGAGAGACCCAGTACTTC.

This clonotype was observed a few times. The chain combines TRBV4-1 with TRBJ2-5, with TRBD2 identical over 10 bases. J lost 3 bases, V lost 2 bases, and 6 bases had no gene match. The V gene's germline CDR1 is MGHRA and CDR2 YSYEKL. The CDR3 is made up of 16 amino acids. CDR3 nucleotides: TGCGCCAGCAGCCAAAGGAAGCTAGCGGGGGAAGAGACCCAGTACTTC. This codes for CASSQRKLAGEETQYF.

This clonotype was detected a few times. The chain uses TRBV7-3 and TRBJ2-3, with 8 bases that match TRBD1. This CDR3 has 13 residues. Germline trimming cut 5 bases from V and 6 bases from J; bases unmatched to any gene: 4. Per germline, CDR1 SGHTA and CDR2 FQGTGA. Written as DNA, the CDR3 is TGTGCCAGCAGCCCCCGACAGGGGGATACGCAGTATTTT. Amino acids: CASSPRQGDTQYF.

The gene calls are TRBV27 and TRBJ2-7; 8 bases are shared with TRBD2. CDR3 length: 13 amino acids. CDR1 is MNHEY and CDR2 is SMNVEV in the germline V gene (reference sequence). The V segment lost 6 bases and the J segment 5 bases; nucleotides outside the gene matches: 6. The CDR3 sequence is CASRRGADNEQYF. In DNA form, the CDR3 reads TGTGCCAGCAGGCGGGGGGCAGACAACGAGCAGTACTTC.

V usage is TRBV7-2 and J usage is TRBJ2-5, with unresolved D. Germline CDR1 is SGHTA and CDR2 is FQGNSA. The CDR3 loop spans 13 amino acids. V gave up 4 bases and J gave up 5 bases, with 11 bases separating them. CDR3 bases: TGTGCCAGCAGCTCCCTTCGACACGAGACCCAGTACTTC. Protein sequence: CASSSLRHETQYF.

The genes are TRBV29-1 and TRBJ1-1; D ambiguous. Per the germline V gene, CDR1 is SQVTM and CDR2 is ANQGSEA. V was cut by 8 bases and J by 5 bases, with 18 bases left in between. This CDR3 is built from 13 residues. The DNA of the CDR3 is TGCAGCATCCACCCTAGGCAGAGTACTGAAGCTTTCTTT. Translating it yields CSIHPRQSTEAFF. Drawing the rest from reference TRBV29-1 and TRBJ1-1, the complete variable domain is SAVISQKPSRDICQRGTSLTIQCQVDSQVTMMFWYRQQPGQSLTLIATANQGSEATYESGFVIDKFPISRPNLTFSTLTVSNMSPEDSSIYLCSIHPRQSTEAFFGQGTRLTVV.

The chain couples TRBV12-3 or TRBV12-4 to TRBJ2-7; 7 nucleotides agree with TRBD1. The CDR3 sequence is 15 residues long. V shed 5 bases, J shed 2 bases, and the junction held 9 bases outside the gene matches. CDR3 sequence: CASSTIGGLTYEQYF. In DNA form, the CDR3 reads TGTGCCAGCAGTACGATAGGGGGCCTTACCTACGAGCAGTACTTC.

This chain connects TRBV19 to TRBJ1-1, with D possibly TRBD1 on 5 matching bases. V was cut by 5 bases and J by 4 bases, with 14 bases left in between. Looked up from germline, CDR1 is LNHDA and CDR2 is SQIVND (reference sequence). CDR3 size: 14 residues. The CDR3 sequence is CASSPGLGTTEAFF. The CDR3 DNA follows: TGTGCCAGTAGTCCGGGACTTGGGACCACTGAAGCTTTCTTT. Supplemented by reference TRBV19 and TRBJ1-1, the full variable domain reads DGGITQSPKYLFRKEGQNVTLSCEQNLNHDAMYWYRQDPGQGLRLIYYSQIVNDFQKGDIAEGYSVSREKKESFPLTVTSAQKNPTAFYLCASSPGLGTTEAFFGQGTRLTVV.

This clonotype has just a few counts. The V call is TRBV30, the J call TRBJ2-1; TRBD2 matches at 10 bases. Germline CDR1 is GTSNPN and CDR2 is SVGIG (reference sequence). CDR3 size: 15 residues. V shed 0 bases and J 8 bases; nucleotides not matched to a gene: 7. The CDR3 DNA reads TGTGCCTGGAGTGTAAGTCTAGCGGGAGCCCATGAGCAGTTCTTC. Its translation: CAWSVSLAGAHEQFF.

This chain joins TRBV7-3 and TRBJ2-3; D possibly corresponds to TRBD2 (6 bases). The germline CDR1 and CDR2 sequences are SGHTA and FQGTGA. The CDR3 has 13 amino acids. V was clipped by 7 bases and J by 6 bases, with 14 bases between them. Here the CDR3 DNA reads TGTGCCAGCAACAATGGAGGGGCGGATACGCAGTATTTT. Protein: CASNNGGADTQYF.

This clonotype has only a few counts. The chain recombines TRBV20-1 with TRBJ2-3, with TRBD1 matching 7 bases. The V gene's germline CDR1 is DFQATT and CDR2 SNEGSKA (reference sequence). The CDR3 covers 15 residues. J was trimmed by 2 bases and V by 6 bases; bases with no gene match: 11. CDR3 bases: TGCAGTGCCGAAAATCGACAGGGCCTCACAGATACGCAGTATTTT. Amino acids: CSAENRQGLTDTQYF.

This chain uses TRBV7-8 with TRBJ2-2, with 8 positions matching TRBD1. The CDR3 runs to 18 residues. Germline CDR1 and CDR2: SGHVS and FQNEAQ. V trimming: 5 bases; J trimming: 1 base; junction bases outside the gene matches: 12. CDR3 region: CASSPLHSGQGNTGELFF. CDR3 DNA: TGTGCCAGCAGCCCCCTGCATTCTGGACAGGGGAACACCGGGGAGCTGTTTTTT.

This clonotype was found a few times. The chain combines TRBV28 with TRBJ2-5; 8 bases are a match to TRBD1. The junction had 6 bases not matched to a gene; V was cut back by 6 bases and J by 3 bases. CDR1 and CDR2 (germline): MDHEN, SYDVKM. The CDR3 loop spans 14 amino acids. The CDR3 DNA follows: TGTGCCAGCAGGCCAGACAGGGGTGAAGAGACCCAGTACTTC. Protein: CASRPDRGEETQYF.

There are a few counts of this clonotype. The chain carries TRBV24-1 and TRBJ2-2, with 7 bases that match TRBD1. Per germline, CDR1 KGHDR and CDR2 SFDVKD. V shed 1 base and J 3 bases; nucleotides not matched to a gene: 7. This CDR3 region has 17 residues. CDR3: CATSDLGGARYTGELFF. The CDR3 DNA sequence: TGTGCCACCAGTGATTTAGGGGGCGCAAGGTACACCGGGGAGCTGTTTTTT.

The V and J genes are TRBV5-1 and TRBJ1-1; 8 nucleotides match TRBD1. J was trimmed by 2 bases and V by 4 bases; bases with no gene match: 7. CDR3 length: 15 amino acids. Germline-derived CDR1 and CDR2 are SGHRS and YFSETQ. The CDR3 DNA sequence: TGCGCCAGCAGCACATGGACAGGGACTAACACTGAAGCTTTCTTT. Protein: CASSTWTGTNTEAFF.

The chain carries TRBV7-9 and TRBJ1-1; the match to TRBD1 covers 7 bases. Germline CDR1 SEHNR, CDR2 FQNEAQ (reference sequence). V gave up 6 bases and J gave up 2 bases; unmatched junction bases: 6. The CDR3 loop spans 14 amino acids. CDR3 coding DNA: TGTGCCAGCAGTCCGACAGGGTTCAACACTGAAGCTTTCTTT. This translates into CASSPTGFNTEAFF.

The V gene is TRBV20-1, the J gene TRBJ1-1; no reliable D call. CDR1 and CDR2 (germline): DFQATT, SNEGSKA (reference sequence). V was pared by 7 bases and J by 0 bases, with 18 bases between. This CDR3 contains 15 residues. In nucleotides, the CDR3 is TGCAGTGTCAGAGAGGATACAACGATGAACACTGAAGCTTTCTTT. It is translated as CSVREDTTMNTEAFF.